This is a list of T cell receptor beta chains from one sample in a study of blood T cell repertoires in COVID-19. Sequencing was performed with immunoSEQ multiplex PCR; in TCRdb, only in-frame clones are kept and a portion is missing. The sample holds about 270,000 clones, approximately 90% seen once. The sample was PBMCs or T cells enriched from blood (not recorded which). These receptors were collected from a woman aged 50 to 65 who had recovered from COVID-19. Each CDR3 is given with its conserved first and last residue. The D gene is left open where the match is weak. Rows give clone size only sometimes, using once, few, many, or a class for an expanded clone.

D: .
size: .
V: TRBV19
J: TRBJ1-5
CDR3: CASSKLEGGNQPQHF
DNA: TGTGCCAGTAGTAAATTGGAGGGTGGCAATCAGCCCCAGCATTTT

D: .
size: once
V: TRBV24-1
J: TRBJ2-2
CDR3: CATSDPDRTKAVTGELFF
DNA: TGTGCCACCAGTGATCCTGACAGGACCAAGGCGGTCACCGGGGAGCTGTTTTTT

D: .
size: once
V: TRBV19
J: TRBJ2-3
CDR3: CASLGPDIGAADTQYF
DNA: TGTGCCAGTTTAGGTCCCGATATTGGGGCAGCAGATACGCAGTATTTT

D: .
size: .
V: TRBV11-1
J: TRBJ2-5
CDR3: CASSPGQSTYQETQYF
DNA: TGTGCCAGCAGCCCCGGACAGAGCACGTACCAAGAGACCCAGTACTTC

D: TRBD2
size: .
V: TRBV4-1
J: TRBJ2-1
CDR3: CASSLQGGGRAYNEQFF
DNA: TGCGCCAGCAGCCTCCAAGGGGGCGGGAGGGCCTACAATGAGCAGTTCTTC

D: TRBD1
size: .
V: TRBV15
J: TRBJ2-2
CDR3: CATSRDKGAGHTGELFF
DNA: TGTGCCACCAGCAGAGATAAGGGGGCAGGCCACACCGGGGAGCTGTTTTTT

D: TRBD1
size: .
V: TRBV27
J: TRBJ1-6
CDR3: CASSPGQGNSPLHF
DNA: TGTGCCAGCAGTCCCGGACAGGGGAATTCACCCCTCCACTTT

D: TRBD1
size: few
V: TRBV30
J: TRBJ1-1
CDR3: CAWGTGWDTEAFF
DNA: TGTGCCTGGGGGACAGGGTGGGACACTGAAGCTTTCTTT

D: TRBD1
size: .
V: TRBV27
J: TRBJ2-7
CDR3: CASSLGTGGFYEQYF
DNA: TGTGCCAGCAGTTTAGGGACAGGGGGTTTTTACGAGCAGTACTTC

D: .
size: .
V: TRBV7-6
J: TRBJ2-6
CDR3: CASSLRQSTGANVLTF
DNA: TGTGCCAGCAGCCTCCGACAGTCTACTGGGGCCAACGTCCTGACTTTC

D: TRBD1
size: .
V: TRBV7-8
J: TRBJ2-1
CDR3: CASSVRTGADNEQFF
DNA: TGTGCCAGCAGCGTTCGGACAGGGGCCGACAATGAGCAGTTCTTC

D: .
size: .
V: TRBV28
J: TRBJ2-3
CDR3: CASRPSRGTDTQYF
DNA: TGTGCCAGCAGACCGTCTCGGGGCACAGATACGCAGTATTTT

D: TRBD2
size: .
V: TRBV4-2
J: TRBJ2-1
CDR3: CASSQRTSGAYNEQFF
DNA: TGTGCCAGCAGCCAAAGGACTAGCGGGGCCTACAATGAGCAGTTCTTC

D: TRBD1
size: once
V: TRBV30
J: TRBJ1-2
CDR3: CAWSEDRPYGYTF
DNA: TGTGCCTGGAGTGAGGACAGGCCCTATGGCTACACCTTC

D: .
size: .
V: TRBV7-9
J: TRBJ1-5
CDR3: CASSLSQVNQPQHF
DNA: TGTGCCAGCAGCCTTTCGCAGGTCAATCAGCCCCAGCATTTT

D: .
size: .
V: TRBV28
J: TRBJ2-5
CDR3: CASSLYSFQETQYF
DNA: TGTGCCAGCAGTTTGTACAGCTTCCAAGAGACCCAGTACTTC

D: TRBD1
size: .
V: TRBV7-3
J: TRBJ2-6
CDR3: CASSSTGGIGANVLTF
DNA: TGTGCCAGCAGCTCAACAGGGGGCATTGGGGCCAACGTCCTGACTTTC

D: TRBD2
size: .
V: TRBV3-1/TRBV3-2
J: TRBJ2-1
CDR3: CASSQGTPSGIRGAEQFF
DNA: TGTGCCAGCAGCCAAGGGACACCTAGCGGGATTCGGGGGGCGGAGCAGTTCTTC

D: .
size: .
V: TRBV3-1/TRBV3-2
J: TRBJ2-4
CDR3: CASSSYGKAKNIQYF
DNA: TGTGCCAGCAGCTCCTACGGGAAGGCCAAAAACATTCAGTACTTC

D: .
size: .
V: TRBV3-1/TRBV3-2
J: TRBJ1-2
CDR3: CASSQDNSKRTF
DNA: TGTGCCAGCAGCCAAGACAACAGTAAGCGGACCTTC

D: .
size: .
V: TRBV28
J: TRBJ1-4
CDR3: CASSLGATREKLFF
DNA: TGTGCCAGCAGTTTGGGGGCTACGAGGGAAAAACTGTTTTTT

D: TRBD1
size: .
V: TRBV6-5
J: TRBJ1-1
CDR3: CASRFIRTGNTEAFF
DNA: TGTGCCAGCAGGTTCATAAGGACAGGGAACACTGAAGCTTTCTTT

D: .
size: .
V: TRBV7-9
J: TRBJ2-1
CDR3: CASSVTTGNEQFF
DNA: TGTGCCAGCAGCGTAACCACGGGGAATGAGCAGTTCTTC

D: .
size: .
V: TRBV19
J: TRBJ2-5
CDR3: CASSPVGGNSQETQYF
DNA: TGTGCCAGTAGTCCTGTTGGAGGAAACTCACAAGAGACCCAGTACTTC

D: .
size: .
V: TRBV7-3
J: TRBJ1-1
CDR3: CASSWGRSTEAFF
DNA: TGTGCCAGCAGCTGGGGCAGGAGCACTGAAGCTTTCTTT

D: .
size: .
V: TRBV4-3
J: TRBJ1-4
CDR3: CASSQFRTGNEKLFF
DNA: TGCGCCAGCAGCCAATTCCGGACGGGAAATGAAAAACTGTTTTTT

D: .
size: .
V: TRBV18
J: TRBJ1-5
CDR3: CASSPGGNQPQHF
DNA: TGTGCCAGCTCACCAGGAGGCAATCAGCCCCAGCATTTT

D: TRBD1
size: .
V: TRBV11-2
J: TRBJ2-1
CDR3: CASSSPDRASNEQFF
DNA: TGTGCCAGCAGCTCCCCGGACAGGGCTTCCAATGAGCAGTTCTTC

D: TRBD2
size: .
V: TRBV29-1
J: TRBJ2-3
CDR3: CSVEALAGGLLDTQYF
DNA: TGCAGCGTTGAAGCCCTAGCGGGAGGGCTCCTAGATACGCAGTATTTT

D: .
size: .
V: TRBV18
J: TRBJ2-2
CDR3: CASSPMAQELGELFF
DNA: TGTGCCAGCTCACCAATGGCACAGGAGCTCGGGGAGCTGTTTTTT

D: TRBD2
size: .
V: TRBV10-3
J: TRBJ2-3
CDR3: CAISATTSADTQYF
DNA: TGTGCCATCTCTGCCACCACTAGCGCAGATACGCAGTATTTT

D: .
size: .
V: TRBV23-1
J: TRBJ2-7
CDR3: CASSQSGKHEQYF
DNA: TGCGCCAGCAGTCAATCCGGGAAGCACGAGCAGTACTTC

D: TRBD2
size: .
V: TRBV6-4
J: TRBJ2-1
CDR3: CASSSRSGAGSNEQFF
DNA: TGTGCCAGCAGTTCCAGAAGCGGGGCCGGGAGCAATGAGCAGTTCTTC

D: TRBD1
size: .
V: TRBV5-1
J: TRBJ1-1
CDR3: CASGDRASEAFF
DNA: TGCGCCAGCGGGGACAGGGCCAGTGAAGCTTTCTTT

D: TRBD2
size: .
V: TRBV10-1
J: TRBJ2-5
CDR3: CASITSGRETQYF
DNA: TGCGCCAGCATAACTAGCGGGAGGGAGACCCAGTACTTC

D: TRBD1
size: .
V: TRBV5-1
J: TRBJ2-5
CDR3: CASSPITGTEGLTQYF
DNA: TGCGCCAGCAGCCCGATCACTGGGACAGAGGGGTTGACCCAGTACTTC

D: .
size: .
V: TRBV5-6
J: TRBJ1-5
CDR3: CASSPWGSFNQPQHF
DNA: TGTGCCAGCAGCCCTTGGGGCAGCTTCAATCAGCCCCAGCATTTT

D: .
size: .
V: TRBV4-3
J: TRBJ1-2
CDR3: CASSQDLAGYYGYTF
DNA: TGCGCCAGCAGCCAAGATCTAGCGGGATATTATGGCTACACCTTC

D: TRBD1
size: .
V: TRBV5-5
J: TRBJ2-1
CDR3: CASSYLRDRARSEQFF
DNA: TGTGCCAGCAGCTACCTCCGGGACAGGGCCCGAAGTGAGCAGTTCTTC

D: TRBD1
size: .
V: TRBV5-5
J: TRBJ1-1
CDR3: CASSWGGQDTEAFF
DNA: TGTGCCAGCAGCTGGGGGGGACAGGACACTGAAGCTTTCTTT

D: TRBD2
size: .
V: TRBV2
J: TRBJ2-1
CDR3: CATAGTSGYNEQFF
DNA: TGTGCCACCGCCGGGACTAGCGGCTACAATGAGCAGTTCTTC

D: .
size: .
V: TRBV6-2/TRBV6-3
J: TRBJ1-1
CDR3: CASSYAGIDGSAFF
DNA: TGTGCCAGCAGTTACGCGGGTATCGACGGAAGCGCTTTCTTT

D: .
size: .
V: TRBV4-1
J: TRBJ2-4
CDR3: CASSQEGTQGNIQYF
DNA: TGCGCCAGCAGCCAAGAGGGGACTCAAGGAAACATTCAGTACTTC

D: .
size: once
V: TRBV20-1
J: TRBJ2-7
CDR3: CSASERNEQYF
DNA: TGCAGTGCTAGTGAGCGGAACGAGCAGTACTTC

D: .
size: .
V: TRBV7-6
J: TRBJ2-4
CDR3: CASSLGIAEAKNIQYF
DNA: TGTGCCAGCAGCTTAGGGATAGCGGAAGCCAAAAACATTCAGTACTTC

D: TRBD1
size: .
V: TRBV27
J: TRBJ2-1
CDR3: CASSNLYRGVRNEQFF
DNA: TGTGCCAGCAGTAACCTCTACAGGGGGGTACGCAATGAGCAGTTCTTC

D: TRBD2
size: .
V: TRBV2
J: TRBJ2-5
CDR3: CASSAGLAGSSETQYF
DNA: TGTGCCAGCAGCGCCGGACTAGCGGGGTCCTCTGAGACCCAGTACTTC

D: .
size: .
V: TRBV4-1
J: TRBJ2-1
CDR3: CASSRLPEDSSYNEQFF
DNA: TGCGCCAGCAGCCGTTTACCAGAGGACAGTTCATACAATGAGCAGTTCTTC